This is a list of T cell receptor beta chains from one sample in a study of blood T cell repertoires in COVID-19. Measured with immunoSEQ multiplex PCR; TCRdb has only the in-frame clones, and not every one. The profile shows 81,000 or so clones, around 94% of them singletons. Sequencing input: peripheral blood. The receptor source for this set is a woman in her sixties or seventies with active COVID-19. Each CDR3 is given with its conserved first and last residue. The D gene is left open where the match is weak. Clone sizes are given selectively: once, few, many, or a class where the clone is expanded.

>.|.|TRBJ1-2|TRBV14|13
CASSQGYMQGYTF
TGTGCCAGCAGCCAAGGATATATGCAGGGCTACACCTTC
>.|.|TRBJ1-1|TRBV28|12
CASSEDPARGFF
TGTGCCAGCAGCGAGGACCCCGCCAGGGGTTTCTTT
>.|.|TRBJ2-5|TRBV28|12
CASSLRLETQYF
TGTGCCAGCAGTTTGAGATTGGAGACCCAGTACTTC
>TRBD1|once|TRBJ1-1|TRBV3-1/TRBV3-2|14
CASSQTGANTEAFF
TGTGCCAGCAGCCAGACAGGGGCGAACACTGAAGCTTTCTTT
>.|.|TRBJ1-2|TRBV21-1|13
CASSNPSGRGYTF
TGTGCCAGCAGCAACCCCTCAGGGCGCGGCTACACCTTC
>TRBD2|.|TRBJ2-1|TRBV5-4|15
CASSLKRGNYNEQFF
TGTGCCAGCAGCCTTAAGCGGGGGAATTACAATGAGCAGTTCTTC
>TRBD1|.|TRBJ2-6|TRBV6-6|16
CASSRQGYGGANVLTF
TGTGCCAGCAGTCGACAGGGGTACGGTGGGGCCAACGTCCTGACTTTC
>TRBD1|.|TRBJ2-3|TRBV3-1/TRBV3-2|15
CASSHRTGSTDTQYF
TGTGCCAGCAGCCATAGGACAGGAAGCACAGATACGCAGTATTTT
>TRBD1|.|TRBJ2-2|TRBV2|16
CASSEAGTANTGELFF
TGTGCCAGCAGTGAAGCTGGGACAGCGAACACCGGGGAGCTGTTTTTT
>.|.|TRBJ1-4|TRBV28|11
CASSPFEKLFF
TGTGCCAGCAGCCCTTTTGAAAAACTGTTTTTT
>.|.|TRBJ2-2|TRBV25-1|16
CASSGDRDLNTGELFF
TGTGCCAGCAGTGGCGACAGGGACTTGAACACCGGGGAGCTGTTTTTT
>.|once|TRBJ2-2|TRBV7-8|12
CASSQSPGELFF
TGTGCCAGCAGCCAGAGCCCCGGGGAGCTGTTTTTT
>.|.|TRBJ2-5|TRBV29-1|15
CSVEVTGVGGETQYF
TGCAGCGTTGAAGTTACAGGGGTCGGGGGTGAGACCCAGTACTTC
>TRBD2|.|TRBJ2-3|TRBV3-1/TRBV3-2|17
CASSQVPTSGATDTQYF
TGTGCCAGCAGCCAAGTCCCCACTAGCGGGGCCACAGATACGCAGTATTTT
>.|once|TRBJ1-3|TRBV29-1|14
CSVFLPLSGNTIYF
TGCAGCGTCTTCCTGCCACTCTCTGGAAACACCATATATTTT
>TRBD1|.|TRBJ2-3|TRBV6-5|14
CASEPDRVIDTQYF
TGTGCCAGCGAGCCGGACAGGGTGATAGATACGCAGTATTTT
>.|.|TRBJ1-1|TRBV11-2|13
CASSPLGTTEAFF
TGTGCCAGCAGCCCACTCGGGACAACCGAAGCTTTCTTT
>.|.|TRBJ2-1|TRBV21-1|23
CATGDSQLTPGLAGASSYNEQFF
TGTGCCACCGGAGACAGTCAGCTTACACCGGGACTAGCGGGGGCGAGCTCCTACAATGAGCAGTTCTTC
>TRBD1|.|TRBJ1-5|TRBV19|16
CASSMSQGGGNQPQHF
TGTGCCAGTAGTATGTCACAGGGGGGAGGCAATCAGCCCCAGCATTTT
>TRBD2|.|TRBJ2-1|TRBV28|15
CASSSSGGSYNEQFF
TGTGCCAGCAGTTCTAGCGGGGGTTCCTACAATGAGCAGTTCTTC
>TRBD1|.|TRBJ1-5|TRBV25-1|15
CASSGTGFSNQPQHF
TGTGCCAGCAGTGGGACAGGTTTTAGCAATCAGCCCCAGCATTTT
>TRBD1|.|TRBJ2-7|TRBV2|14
CASVPGTGSYEQYF
TGTGCCAGCGTACCCGGGACAGGGTCCTACGAGCAGTACTTC
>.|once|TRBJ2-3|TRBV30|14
CAWTGEGYTDTQYF
TGTGCCTGGACTGGCGAGGGCTATACAGATACGCAGTATTTT